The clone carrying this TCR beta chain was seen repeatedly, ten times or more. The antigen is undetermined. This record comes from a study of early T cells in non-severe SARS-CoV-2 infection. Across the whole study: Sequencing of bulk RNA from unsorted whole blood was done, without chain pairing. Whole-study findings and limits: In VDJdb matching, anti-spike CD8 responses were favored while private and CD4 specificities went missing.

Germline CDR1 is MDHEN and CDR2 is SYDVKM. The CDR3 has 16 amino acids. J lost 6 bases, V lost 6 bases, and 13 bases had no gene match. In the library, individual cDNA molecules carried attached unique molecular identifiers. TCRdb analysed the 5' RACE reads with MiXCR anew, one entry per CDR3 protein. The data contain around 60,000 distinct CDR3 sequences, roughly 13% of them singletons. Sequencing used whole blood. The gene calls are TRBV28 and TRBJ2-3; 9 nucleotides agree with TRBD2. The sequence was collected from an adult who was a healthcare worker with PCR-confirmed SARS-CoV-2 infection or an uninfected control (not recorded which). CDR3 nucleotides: TGTGCCAGCAGATTCGAAGCGGGGGGAAATAGGGATACGCAGTATTTT. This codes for CASRFEAGGNRDTQYF.